The 11 T cell receptor beta chains below were found in one sample sequenced in a study of control samples from healthy donors and cancer patients. Profiled with immunoSEQ multiplex PCR; TCRdb holds only in-frame clones, not every one. The repertoire includes about 220,000 clones, just under 95% of them detected once, and 1.5% sits in the top ten. Sequencing was done on a sample of blood. The source of these receptors is a man between 50 and 59 years old in good health.

The gene calls are TRBV2 and TRBJ2-1; 10 bases match TRBD2. This CDR3 comprises 15 residues. J was trimmed by 7 bases and V by 6 bases; bases with no gene match: 9. The V gene's germline CDR1 is SNHLY and CDR2 FYNNEI. The CDR3 here is CASRQTSGARNEQFF. The CDR3 bases are TGTGCCAGCAGGCAAACTAGCGGGGCTAGGAATGAGCAGTTCTTC.

About this clone: Other DNA sequences of this sample code for an identical CDR3. This chain joins TRBV3-1 (or the pseudogene TRBV3-2) and TRBJ1-1; no firm D call. CDR3 length: 13 residues. Germline lookup yields CDR1 LGHDT and CDR2 YNNKEL (reference sequence). The V end lost 5 bases, the J end lost 0 bases, and 7 bases lay between the germline ends. CDR3 sequence (DNA): TGTGCCAGCAGCGATACATTGAACACTGAAGCTTTCTTT. It codes for CASSDTLNTEAFF.

This clone was recorded only once. The chain employs TRBV28 and TRBJ2-5, with TRBD2 matching 8 bases. CDR1 and CDR2 (germline): MDHEN, SYDVKM. The length of the CDR3 is 14 residues. Trimming at V came to 5 bases and at J to 5 bases, leaving 7 bases not matched to a gene. The CDR3 sequence: CASSPRGGPETQYF. CDR3 sequence (DNA): TGTGCCAGCAGTCCCCGGGGGGGTCCGGAGACCCAGTACTTC.

V and J are TRBV11-3 and TRBJ2-2, with D maybe TRBD1 (6 bases). This CDR3 is built from 15 residues. Between the trimmed V and J ends, which lost 4 bases and 1 base, there was a span of 10 bases. The germline gives CDR1 SGHNT, CDR2 YENEEA. CDR3 nucleotides: TGTGCCAGCAGCTCCCCCAGGGGGAACACCGGGGAGCTGTTTTTT. Its translation is CASSSPRGNTGELFF.

The CDR3 DNA sequence: TGTGCCAGCAGTGAACAGACAGCGGAACAGCCCCAGCATTTT. Residues: CASSEQTAEQPQHF. The chain employs TRBV2 and TRBJ1-5; D possibly corresponds to TRBD1 (5 bases). Trimming took 2 bases from V and 7 from J, leaving 12 bases between them. CDR1 and CDR2 (germline): SNHLY, FYNNEI. CDR3 length: 14 residues.

The J gene is TRBJ2-7, the V gene TRBV2, with D uncertain. This CDR3 contains 15 residues. Germline V gives CDR1 SNHLY, CDR2 FYNNEI. The ends were cut back, 0 bases at V and 2 bases at J, with 11 bases in the middle. CDR3 residues: CASSEAGSAAYEQYF. The CDR3 DNA reads as TGTGCCAGCAGTGAAGCGGGGTCCGCCGCCTACGAGCAGTACTTC.

The chain links TRBV3-1 (or the pseudogene TRBV3-2) to TRBJ1-1; D perhaps matches TRBD1 (5 bases). Germline V gene lookup returns CDR1 LGHDT and CDR2 YNNKEL (reference sequence). V shed 8 bases and J shed 5 bases, with 15 bases lying between them. The CDR3 length is 13 residues. In nucleotides, the CDR3 is TGTGCCAGCCGGCCGGGACGGGGAACTGAAGCTTTCTTT. Translating it yields CASRPGRGTEAFF.

The J gene is TRBJ1-4, the V gene TRBV19; tentatively, D is TRBD1 (6 bases). Trimming shortened V by 3 bases and J by 10 bases, and 9 bases separated the two germline ends. CDR1 and CDR2 (germline): LNHDA, SQIVND (reference sequence). CDR3 length equals 12 residues. The CDR3 sequence: CASSITGRKLFF. DNA for the CDR3: TGTGCCAGTAGTATCACAGGGAGAAAACTGTTTTTT.

This sequence joins TRBV2 and TRBJ1-5, with D possibly TRBD1 on 5 matching bases. Germline CDR1 is SNHLY and CDR2 is FYNNEI. Trimming cost V 9 bases and J 6 bases, with 18 bases left between them. This CDR3 region has 14 residues. The DNA for the CDR3 is TGTGCCAGTAGGGACGACGGGTTCAGTCAGCCCCAGCATTTT. Translating it yields CASRDDGFSQPQHF.

The chain employs TRBV28 and TRBJ1-1; 9 bases are shared with TRBD1. The germline V gene has CDR1 MDHEN and CDR2 SYDVKM. The CDR3 extends over 14 amino acids. V was pared by 6 bases and J by 6 bases, with 8 bases of the junction left unmatched. CDR3 protein: CASSLLRDRAEAFF. In nucleotides, the CDR3 is TGTGCCAGCAGCCTCCTCCGGGACAGGGCTGAAGCTTTCTTT. Full variable domain (missing parts from reference TRBV28 and TRBJ1-1): DVKVTQSSRYLVKRTGEKVFLECVQDMDHENMFWYRQDPGLGLRLIYFSYDVKMKEKGDIPEGYSVSREKKERFSLILESASTNQTSMYLCASSLLRDRAEAFFGQGTRLTVV.

The rearrangement joins TRBV28 to TRBJ2-1, with 13 bases identical to TRBD2. Germline V gives CDR1 MDHEN, CDR2 SYDVKM. J was trimmed by 9 bases and V by 7 bases; bases with no gene match: 9. The CDR3 is made up of 15 amino acids. CDR3 DNA: TGTGCCAGCACCACACTAGCGGGGGGGCCTGGTGAGCAGTTCTTC. Translating it yields CASTTLAGGPGEQFF.